A single sample gave rise to the 28 T cell receptor beta chains below, sequenced in a study of OX40 agonist ivuxolimab in advanced cancers. The method was immunoSEQ multiplex PCR; TCRdb's version includes in-frame clones alone and lacks a portion of them. Among roughly 20,000 clones listed, about 80% were seen once. The sequencing used CD4+ or CD8+ T cells sorted from blood, collected in a trial of the OX40 agonist ivuxolimab. These receptors all stem from an adult with an advanced solid tumor such as melanoma, head and neck, liver or kidney cancer.

This clone appeared a single time. The rearrangement joins TRBV21-1 to TRBJ1-1; the table calls TRBD1, which could not be checked here. TRBV21-1 is a listed pseudogene. The CDR3 sequence is 14 residues long. The DNA of the CDR3 is TGTGCCAGCAGCCCTCCAGGGGGGCGTACTGAAGCTTTCTTT. This codes for CASSPPGGRTEAFF.

The chain uses TRBV10-3 and TRBJ2-7; D is undetermined. V lost 0 bases and J lost 0, with 9 bases in between. Germline assignment: CDR1 ENHRY and CDR2 SYGVKD. This CDR3 is built from 15 residues. Here the CDR3 DNA reads TGTGCCATCAGTGAGTCGACCCAGAGCTCCTACGAGCAGTACTTC. Protein sequence: CAISESTQSSYEQYF.

CDR3: CASSKPHGTWMKQYF. CDR3 in DNA: TGTGCCAGCAGCAAACCCCACGGGACATGGATGAAGCAGTACTTC. The chain is built from TRBV6-5 and TRBJ2-7, with D possibly being TRBD1 (6 bases). Germline lookup yields CDR1 MNHEY and CDR2 SVGAGI. The CDR3 contains 15 residues. Trimming removed 6 bases from V and 8 bases from J, with 23 bases in between.

This sequence joins TRBV20-1 and TRBJ2-7; the D is unclear. The germline V gene has CDR1 DFQATT and CDR2 SNEGSKA (reference sequence). This CDR3 has 9 residues. The CDR3 loop is CSINYEQYF. CDR3 nucleotide sequence: TGCAGCATCAACTACGAGCAGTACTTC.

The J gene is TRBJ2-5, the V gene TRBV30; 9 nucleotides match TRBD1. The V gene's germline CDR1 is GTSNPN and CDR2 SVGIG (reference sequence). This CDR3 comprises 14 residues. With 5 bases clipped from V and 4 bases from J, the junction kept 8 bases outside the gene matches. The CDR3 DNA reads as TGTGCCTGGGGAACGGGACAGGGAGGAGAGACCCAGTACTTC. Amino acids: CAWGTGQGGETQYF. Variable domain in full (rest from reference TRBV30 and TRBJ2-5): SQTIHQWPATLVQPVGSPLSLECTVEGTSNPNLYWYRQAAGRGLQLLFYSVGIGQISSEVPQNLSASRPQDRQFILSSKKLLLSDSGFYLCAWGTGQGGETQYFGPGTRLLVL.

The chain has TRBV10-3 and TRBJ2-7; no clear D gene. Germline V gives CDR1 ENHRY, CDR2 SYGVKD. Trimming shortened V by 10 bases and J by 1 base, and 11 bases separated the two germline ends. The CDR3 extends over 12 amino acids. CDR3 nucleotide sequence: TGTGCCACAGCAGGCCGATCCTACGAGCAGTACTTC. Its protein product is CATAGRSYEQYF.

V gene TRBV27 combines with J gene TRBJ2-3; tentatively, D is TRBD2 (5 bases). The length of the CDR3 is 14 residues. Between the trimmed V and J ends, which lost 3 bases and 2 bases, there was a span of 9 bases. Germline CDR1 is MNHEY and CDR2 is SMNVEV (reference sequence). The CDR3 coding sequence is TGTGCCAGCAGTTTGGAGGTACCCACAGATACGCAGTATTTT. This translates into CASSLEVPTDTQYF.

The J gene is TRBJ2-1, the V gene TRBV5-1; 9 nucleotides line up with TRBD2. Unmatched junction bases numbered 11, after V lost 4 bases and J lost 6 bases. The CDR3 has 16 residues. Germline loops: CDR1 SGHRS, CDR2 YFSETQ. The chain's CDR3 is CASSLGVLAGVNEQFF. The CDR3 bases are TGCGCCAGCAGCCTGGGGGTGTTAGCGGGAGTCAATGAGCAGTTCTTC. Drawing the rest from reference TRBV5-1 and TRBJ2-1, the complete variable domain is KAGVTQTPRYLIKTRGQQVTLSCSPISGHRSVSWYQQTPGQGLQFLFEYFSETQRNKGNFPGRFSGRQFSNSRSEMNVSTLELGDSALYLCASSLGVLAGVNEQFFGPGTRLTVL.

The J gene is TRBJ2-1, the V gene TRBV30; TRBD2 aligns across 13 bases. The J segment lost 9 bases and the V segment lost 0 bases, leaving 8 bases of the junction unmatched. Germline CDR1 reads GTSNPN; CDR2 reads SVGIG (reference sequence). There are 16 residues in the CDR3. The CDR3 sequence: CAWSVRWGTSGTEQFF. As DNA, the CDR3 is TGTGCCTGGAGTGTACGGTGGGGGACTAGCGGGACTGAGCAGTTCTTC.

This chain joins TRBV28 and TRBJ2-7, with 9 bases aligning to TRBD2. The junction had 3 bases not matched to a gene; V was cut back by 3 bases and J by 0 bases. Germline values: CDR1 MDHEN, CDR2 SYDVKM. The CDR3 totals 15 residues. CDR3 DNA: TGTGCCAGCAGTTTCGCTAGCGGGAACTCCTACGAGCAGTACTTC. This encodes CASSFASGNSYEQYF.

The chain employs TRBV19 and TRBJ2-4, with TRBD2 as a possible D gene (6 bases). Germline V gene lookup returns CDR1 LNHDA and CDR2 SQIVND (reference sequence). This CDR3 comprises 15 residues. Deletions cut 5 bases from V and 2 bases from J, with 13 bases between. Here the CDR3 reads CASSLLAMSKNIQYF. The CDR3 region has the DNA TGTGCCAGTAGTCTGCTAGCGATGTCCAAAAACATTCAGTACTTC.

This clone was recorded only once. The rearrangement links TRBV7-3 to TRBJ2-2; D remains unclear. V was pared by 4 bases and J by 1 base, with 4 bases between. Germline-derived CDR1 and CDR2 are SGHTA and FQGTGA. CDR3 length: 13 residues. CDR3: CASSSGNTGELFF. CDR3 sequence (DNA): TGTGCCAGCAGCTCCGGGAACACCGGGGAGCTGTTTTTT.

The chain joins TRBV10-3 to TRBJ2-2, with TRBD1 identical over 7 bases. With 10 bases clipped from V and 3 bases from J, the junction kept 14 bases outside the gene matches. This CDR3 contains 16 residues. Germline V lookup: CDR1 ENHRY, CDR2 SYGVKD. The CDR3 DNA reads TGTGCCACAACCTCAGGACAGGTCCAATACACCGGGGAGCTGTTTTTT. It codes for CATTSGQVQYTGELFF.

The rearrangement uses TRBV28 and TRBJ1-2; D remains ambiguous. Germline CDR1 reads MDHEN; CDR2 reads SYDVKM. The CDR3 consists of 13 residues. The germline V and J ends were trimmed by 3 bases and 8 bases, with 13 bases remaining between them. CDR3 nucleotides: TGTGCCAGCAGTTTTGGGGAGCCCGGAGGCTACACCTTC. This codes for CASSFGEPGGYTF.

The J gene is TRBJ2-1, the V gene TRBV2; 7 bases agree with TRBD2. Germline assignment: CDR1 SNHLY and CDR2 FYNNEI. The V and J ends lost 7 bases and 7 bases, in that order; junction bases with no gene match: 10. The CDR3 runs 14 residues. CDR3 loop: CASKRDPGVNEQFF. Here the CDR3 DNA reads TGTGCCAGCAAGCGGGACCCGGGGGTGAATGAGCAGTTCTTC. The complete variable domain, with remaining parts taken from reference TRBV2 and TRBJ2-1, reads EPEVTQTPSHQVTQMGQEVILRCVPISNHLYFYWYRQILGQKVEFLVSFYNNEISEKSEIFDDQFSVERPDGSNFTLKIRSTKLEDSAMYFCASKRDPGVNEQFFGPGTRLTVL.

This chain uses TRBV28 with TRBJ1-3, with D perhaps TRBD1 (6 bases). Deletions cut 6 bases from V and 2 bases from J, with 14 bases between. The CDR3 length is 15 residues. Germline CDR1 reads MDHEN; CDR2 reads SYDVKM. The CDR3 is CASREGQLAGNTIYF. The CDR3 nucleotides are TGTGCCAGCAGGGAAGGACAGTTGGCTGGAAACACCATATATTTT.

J is TRBJ2-7 and V is TRBV19, with D uncertain. The germline CDR1 and CDR2 sequences are LNHDA and SQIVND (reference sequence). The CDR3 runs to 13 residues. Trimming left V 3 bases short and J 0 bases short, with 6 bases between. This chain's CDR3 is CASSMQISYEQYF. CDR3 in DNA: TGTGCCAGTAGTATGCAGATCTCCTACGAGCAGTACTTC.

The rearrangement uses TRBV18 and TRBJ2-4; 9 bases are shared with TRBD1. Trimming cost V 7 bases and J 8 bases; bases outside gene matches: 6. The CDR3 runs 13 residues. Germline-derived CDR1 and CDR2 are KGHSH and LQKENI. CDR3 residues: CASCLDRGDIQYF. The CDR3 bases are TGTGCCAGCTGCTTGGACAGGGGCGACATTCAGTACTTC.

The chain has TRBV6-5 and TRBJ2-3; maybe TRBD2 (6 bases). V dropped 5 bases and J dropped 4 bases, with 10 bases sitting between them. CDR3 size: 13 residues. From germline, CDR1 is MNHEY and CDR2 SVGAGI. As DNA, the CDR3 is TGTGCCAGCAGTCAACCTAGCGCAGATACGCAGTATTTT. This sequence encodes CASSQPSADTQYF.

The chain links TRBV19 to TRBJ2-6; TRBD2 is a possible D gene (5 bases). The V gene's germline CDR1 is LNHDA and CDR2 SQIVND (reference sequence). The ends were cut back, 5 bases at V and 2 bases at J, with 10 bases in the middle. The CDR3 runs 15 residues. The CDR3 sequence is CASSPGEAGANVLTF. CDR3 in DNA: TGTGCCAGTAGTCCCGGGGAAGCTGGGGCCAACGTCCTGACTTTC.

The chain recombines TRBV5-1 with TRBJ2-7; possibly TRBD2 for D (6 bases). Germline lookup yields CDR1 SGHRS and CDR2 YFSETQ. Deletions cut 5 bases from V and 6 bases from J, with 27 bases between. The CDR3 runs to 17 residues. This CDR3 reads CASRKDGTGRDAREQYF. Written as DNA, the CDR3 is TGCGCCAGCAGAAAGGACGGGACTGGGCGGGATGCCCGCGAGCAGTACTTC.

The rearrangement joins TRBV7-6 to TRBJ2-1; D remains unclear. CDR3 length equals 15 residues. Trimming left V 3 bases short and J 0 bases short, with 9 bases between. From germline, CDR1 is SGHVS and CDR2 FNYEAQ. CDR3 sequence reads: CASSFAEHSYNEQFF. DNA of the CDR3: TGTGCCAGCAGCTTCGCGGAGCACTCCTACAATGAGCAGTTCTTC.

V gene TRBV30 combines with J gene TRBJ2-7; D remains unclear. CDR3 length: 12 amino acids. Germline values: CDR1 GTSNPN, CDR2 SVGIG (reference sequence). Trimming took off 4 bases at V and 0 bases at J, with 7 bases between the two ends. The DNA for the CDR3 is TGTGCCTGGACAGGAAACTCCTACGAGCAGTACTTC. Translating gives CAWTGNSYEQYF.

The chain carries TRBV30 and TRBJ1-4; the D gene is possibly TRBD1 (5 bases). Trimming removed 4 bases at V and 8 bases at J, with 20 bases between. The CDR3 is 15 residues long. Per the germline V gene, CDR1 is GTSNPN and CDR2 is SVGIG (reference sequence). CDR3: CAWTQDGGRGEKLFF. The DNA for the CDR3 is TGTGCCTGGACCCAGGACGGGGGAAGAGGGGAAAAACTGTTTTTT.

V gene TRBV7-7 combines with J gene TRBJ1-3; D uncertain. Germline V gene sequence: CDR1 SSHAT, CDR2 FNYEAQ (reference sequence). This CDR3 is built from 13 residues. The V gene lost 5 bases and the J gene lost 1 base, with 6 bases spanning the gap. The CDR3 reads CASSPSSGNTIYF. CDR3 in DNA: TGTGCCAGCAGCCCCAGTTCTGGAAACACCATATATTTT.

V gene TRBV18 combines with J gene TRBJ2-4; D call uncertain. CDR1 and CDR2 from the germline V gene are KGHSH and LQKENI. The V gene lost 2 bases and the J gene lost 6 bases, with 11 bases spanning the gap. The CDR3 has 14 residues. This CDR3 is CASSPGRESNIQYF. CDR3 bases: TGTGCCAGCTCACCAGGCAGAGAGTCAAACATTCAGTACTTC.

V gene TRBV4-2 combines with J gene TRBJ2-2; maybe TRBD2 (6 bases). This CDR3 has 14 amino acids. Germline CDR1 LGHNA, CDR2 YNFKEQ. Trimming stripped 4 bases from V and 2 bases from J, with 8 bases between. The chain's CDR3 is CASSPTRNTGELFF. DNA of the CDR3: TGTGCCAGCAGCCCGACTAGAAACACCGGGGAGCTGTTTTTT.

The chain joins TRBV15 to TRBJ2-3; D gene ambiguous. Germline CDR1 is LNHNV and CDR2 is YYDKDF (reference sequence). V lost 1 base, J lost 10 bases, and 18 bases lay in between. The CDR3 extends over 15 amino acids. The CDR3 DNA reads as TGTGCCACCAGCAGAGCGCCCCGCGCCGAGGAATCGCAGTATTTT. Protein: CATSRAPRAEESQYF.